This is a list of T cell receptor beta chains from one sample in a study of shared clonotypes between healthy human individuals. Only in-frame clones appear in the TCRdb table, and some are missing; sequencing was by immunoSEQ multiplex PCR. The data contain fewer than 850,000 clones, about two thirds of them singletons. Material for sequencing was memory CD4+ T cells sorted from blood. All receptors come from a woman in her twenties or thirties in good health. CDR3s include the opening cysteine and the closing phenylalanine or tryptophan. Each record gives: clone size, J gene, D gene, V gene, CDR3 DNA, CDR3 protein. A D gene is named only where the DNA matches it firmly. The listing skips clone size in some rows; elsewhere it reads once, few, many or a size class.

>NA|TRBJ1-3|TRBD1|TRBV27
TGTGCCAGCAGTACAGGGGGCGCGGAGGGAAACACCATATATTTT
CASSTGGAEGNTIYF
>NA|TRBJ2-5|NA|TRBV2
TGTGCCAGCAGCCTCCAACAGGGAACGGAGACCCAGTACTTC
CASSLQQGTETQYF
>NA|TRBJ1-5|NA|TRBV4-1
TGCGCCAGCAGCCCAGATACGGCGATATTCCATCAGCCCCAGCATTTT
CASSPDTAIFHQPQHF
>NA|TRBJ1-2|NA|TRBV5-1
TGCGCCAGCAGCACCGGCAACTATGGCTACACCTTC
CASSTGNYGYTF
>few|TRBJ2-7|NA|TRBV30
TGTGCCTGTTCAGGCAGGGCGGACGAGCAGTACTTC
CACSGRADEQYF
>NA|TRBJ2-4|NA|TRBV7-2
TGTGCCAGCAGCTTAGTTGCGCTAGCCAAAAACATTCAGTACTTC
CASSLVALAKNIQYF
>NA|TRBJ2-3|TRBD2|TRBV12-5
TGTGCTAGTGGTAGCGGGAGGGCCGGGGGGACAGATACGCAGTATTTT
CASGSGRAGGTDTQYF
>NA|TRBJ2-6|TRBD1|TRBV28
TGTGCCAGCAGTCTGGCGGGACAGGGAATCTCTGGGGCCAACGTCCTGACTTTC
CASSLAGQGISGANVLTF
>NA|TRBJ2-7|NA|TRBV28
TGTGCCAGCAGCCGACACATAGCGTTACACGAGCAGTACTTC
CASSRHIALHEQYF
>NA|TRBJ1-1|NA|TRBV29-1
TGCAGCGTTGAAGGGTTGTTGGGAACTGAAGCTTTCTTT
CSVEGLLGTEAFF
>NA|TRBJ1-3|NA|TRBV28
TGTGCCAGCAGTTTGATTCGCCCGTTGGGAACCGCAGCGGGAAACACCATATATTTT
CASSLIRPLGTAAGNTIYF
>NA|TRBJ2-3|TRBD2|TRBV7-9
TGTGCCAGCAGCTTCAGTAGCGGGAGAACAGATACGCAGTATTTT
CASSFSSGRTDTQYF
>NA|TRBJ2-7|NA|TRBV7-8
TGTGCCAGCAGCTTTAGATCGAACACACAGGGCTCCTACGAGCAGTACTTC
CASSFRSNTQGSYEQYF
>NA|TRBJ1-4|TRBD1|TRBV30
TGTGCCTGGAGTGTCGGAACCGGGACAGGGCTCGAAAAACTGTTTTTT
CAWSVGTGTGLEKLFF
>once|TRBJ1-5|NA|TRBV11-2
TGTGCCAGCAGCTTAGGTCGGAGCAATCAGCCCCAGCATTTT
CASSLGRSNQPQHF
>NA|TRBJ2-1|TRBD1|TRBV19
TGTGCCAGTAGTATAGGTGTGGGACAGGGGGGTGGCTACAATGAGCAGTTCTTC
CASSIGVGQGGGYNEQFF
>NA|TRBJ2-1|NA|TRBV7-3
TGTGCCAGCAGCTTAACCGCGGTGATCTCCTACAATGAGCAGTTCTTC
CASSLTAVISYNEQFF
>NA|TRBJ2-2|NA|TRBV18
TGTGCCAGCTCAACCTCAGCCGGGGAGCTGTTTTTT
CASSTSAGELFF
>NA|TRBJ2-7|NA|TRBV6-6
TGTGCCAGCAGTTACGCCAAAATCCCCTACGAGCAGTACTTC
CASSYAKIPYEQYF
>NA|TRBJ2-5|NA|TRBV7-2
TGTGCCAGCAGCTTAGTATGGGTAGAAAAGACCCAGTACTTC
CASSLVWVEKTQYF
>few|TRBJ1-2|TRBD1|TRBV29-1
TGCAGCGTTGGGACAGGCGATAACTATGGCTACACCTTC
CSVGTGDNYGYTF
>NA|TRBJ1-1|NA|TRBV5-1
TGCGCCAGCAGCGCGCAAAGGATGGGGAACACTGAAGCTTTCTTT
CASSAQRMGNTEAFF
>NA|TRBJ2-3|NA|TRBV28
TGTGCCAGCAGCCTCCAGGGCATAAAGGTGGATACGCAGTATTTT
CASSLQGIKVDTQYF
>NA|TRBJ2-1|NA|TRBV2
TGTGCCAGCACGGAGACGCATGCCTACAATGAGCAGTTCTTC
CASTETHAYNEQFF
>NA|TRBJ1-4|NA|TRBV25-1
TGTGCCAGCAGTCTGGGGAGGGAAAAACTGTTTTTT
CASSLGREKLFF
>NA|TRBJ2-1|NA|TRBV28
TGTGCCAGCAGTCTCGAGGGCAAGAAGTTCTTC
CASSLEGKKFF
>NA|TRBJ2-1|TRBD1|TRBV28
TGTGCCAGCAGTATGGGACAGAACTACAATGAGCAGTTCTTC
CASSMGQNYNEQFF
>NA|TRBJ2-1|NA|TRBV19
TGTGCCAGTAGTTCTCGCCCTCCCGGCGGGAACGAGCAGTTCTTC
CASSSRPPGGNEQFF
>NA|TRBJ2-1|TRBD2|TRBV5-1
TGCGCCAGCAGCTTGTCTAGCGGGTCGGACAATGAGCAGTTCTTC
CASSLSSGSDNEQFF
>NA|TRBJ2-7|TRBD2|TRBV5-5
TGTGCCAGCAGCCCTTTGGGGGGGACCATCTACGAGCAGTACTTC
CASSPLGGTIYEQYF
>NA|TRBJ2-2|TRBD1|TRBV7-6
TGTGCCAGCAGCTTAGAGACAGGGCCCACCGGGGAGCTGTTTTTT
CASSLETGPTGELFF
>NA|TRBJ2-2|NA|TRBV12-5
TGTGCTAGTGGCGCCGGAGGTACCGGGGAGCTGTTTTTT
CASGAGGTGELFF
>few|TRBJ1-5|NA|TRBV19
TGTGCCAGTAGTATATATGCCATGCCCCAGCATTTT
CASSIYAMPQHF
>NA|TRBJ1-4|NA|TRBV6-5
TGTGCCAGCAGCCCCCAGGAGGGGTCTCTGGCGAAACTGTTTTTT
CASSPQEGSLAKLFF
>NA|TRBJ2-2|NA|TRBV7-9
TGTGCCAGCAGCTTACTTGCGGCGAACACCGGGGAGCTGTTTTTT
CASSLLAANTGELFF
>few|TRBJ1-5|NA|TRBV7-9
TGTGCCAGCAGCGTAGCGGTAGATCAGCCCCAGCATTTT
CASSVAVDQPQHF
>NA|TRBJ2-7|NA|TRBV28
TGTGCCAGCAGTTTACGGAGGGTCTACGAGCAGTACTTC
CASSLRRVYEQYF
>few|TRBJ2-2|TRBD1|TRBV11-2
TGTGCCAGCACCTTACAGGGGGCGATCGGGGAGCTGTTTTTT
CASTLQGAIGELFF
>once|TRBJ2-4|TRBD2|TRBV7-2
TGTGCCAGCAGCTTAGGACTAGCTGACATTCAGTACTTC
CASSLGLADIQYF
>NA|TRBJ2-3|NA|TRBV19
TGTGCCAGTAATCCAGGACCGGCCCTCACAGATACGCAGTATTTT
CASNPGPALTDTQYF